The sequence of this T cell receptor (beta chain) was determined in a study of cytomegalovirus exposure and HLA in healthy donors. Primers included in the PCR were 60 Vbeta and 13 Jbeta primers. Sequencing was performed with immunoSEQ multiplex PCR; in TCRdb, only in-frame clones are kept and a portion is missing. In the table there are tens of thousands of clones, around 85% of which are singletons. CDR3 size: 14 residues. Between the trimmed V and J ends, which lost 4 bases and 4 bases, there was a span of 14 bases. CDR1 and CDR2 from the germline V gene are SGHKS and YYEKEE (reference sequence). The material sequenced was PBMCs. This receptor was obtained from a woman under 40 in good health and CMV-seronegative. The chain recombines TRBV5-5 with TRBJ1-2; unclear D gene. For the CDR3, the DNA is TGTGCCAGCAGCCGTACACAAGATTCCTATGGCTACACCTTC. It yields the protein CASSRTQDSYGYTF.